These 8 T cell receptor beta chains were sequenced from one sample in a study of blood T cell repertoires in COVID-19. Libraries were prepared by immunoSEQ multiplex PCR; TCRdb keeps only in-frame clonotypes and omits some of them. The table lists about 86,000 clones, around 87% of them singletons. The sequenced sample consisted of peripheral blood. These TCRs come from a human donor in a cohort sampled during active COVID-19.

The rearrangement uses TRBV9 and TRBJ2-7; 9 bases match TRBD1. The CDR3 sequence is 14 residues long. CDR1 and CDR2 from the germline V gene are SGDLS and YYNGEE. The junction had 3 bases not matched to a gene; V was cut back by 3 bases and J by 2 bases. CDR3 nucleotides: TGTGCCAGCAGCGGGGGGGACAGGGCCTACGAGCAGTACTTC. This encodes CASSGGDRAYEQYF.

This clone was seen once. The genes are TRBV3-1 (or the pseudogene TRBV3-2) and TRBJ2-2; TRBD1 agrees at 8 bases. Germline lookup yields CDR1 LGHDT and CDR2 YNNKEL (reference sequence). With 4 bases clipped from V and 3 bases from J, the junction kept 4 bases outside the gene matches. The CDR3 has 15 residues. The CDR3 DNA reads TGTGCCAGCAGCCGGGCAGGGGGCTACACCGGGGAGCTGTTTTTT. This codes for CASSRAGGYTGELFF.

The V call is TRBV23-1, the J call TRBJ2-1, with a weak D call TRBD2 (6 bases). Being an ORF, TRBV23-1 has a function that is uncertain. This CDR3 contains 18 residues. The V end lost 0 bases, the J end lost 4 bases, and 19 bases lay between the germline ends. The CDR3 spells CASSQSMGGCPGYNEQFF. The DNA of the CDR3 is TGCGCCAGCAGTCAATCGATGGGAGGCTGTCCCGGTTACAATGAGCAGTTCTTC.

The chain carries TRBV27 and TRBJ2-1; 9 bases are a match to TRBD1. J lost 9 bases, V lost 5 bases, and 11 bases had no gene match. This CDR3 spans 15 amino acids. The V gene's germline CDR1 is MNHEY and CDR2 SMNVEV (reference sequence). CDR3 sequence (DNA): TGTGCCAGCAGTCCTGACAGGGGGGCGTCTAGTGAGCAGTTCTTC. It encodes CASSPDRGASSEQFF.

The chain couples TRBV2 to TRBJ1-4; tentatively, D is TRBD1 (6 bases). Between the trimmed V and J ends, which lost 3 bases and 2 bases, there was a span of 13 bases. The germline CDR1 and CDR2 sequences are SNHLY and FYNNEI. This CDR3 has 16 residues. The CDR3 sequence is CASSERGASTNEKLFF. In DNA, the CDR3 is TGTGCCAGCAGTGAGCGGGGGGCGAGCACTAATGAAAAACTGTTTTTT.

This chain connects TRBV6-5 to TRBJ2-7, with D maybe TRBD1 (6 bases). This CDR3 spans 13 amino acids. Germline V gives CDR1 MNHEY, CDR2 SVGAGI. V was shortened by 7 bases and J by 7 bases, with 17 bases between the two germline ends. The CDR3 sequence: CASIPSVQGEQYF. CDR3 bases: TGTGCCAGCATCCCGAGTGTACAGGGAGAGCAGTACTTC.

The CDR3 spells CASTPNPGLAGLAKNIQYF. The CDR3 bases are TGTGCCAGTACCCCTAATCCGGGACTAGCGGGTCTAGCCAAAAACATTCAGTACTTC. The chain couples TRBV19 to TRBJ2-4, with TRBD2 identical over 12 bases. Germline V gene sequence: CDR1 LNHDA, CDR2 SQIVND (reference sequence). CDR3 length: 19 residues. Trimming at V came to 7 bases and at J to 0 bases, leaving 13 bases not matched to a gene. Drawing the rest from reference TRBV19 and TRBJ2-4, the complete variable domain is DGGITQSPKYLFRKEGQNVTLSCEQNLNHDAMYWYRQDPGQGLRLIYYSQIVNDFQKGDIAEGYSVSREKKESFPLTVTSAQKNPTAFYLCASTPNPGLAGLAKNIQYFGAGTRLSVL.

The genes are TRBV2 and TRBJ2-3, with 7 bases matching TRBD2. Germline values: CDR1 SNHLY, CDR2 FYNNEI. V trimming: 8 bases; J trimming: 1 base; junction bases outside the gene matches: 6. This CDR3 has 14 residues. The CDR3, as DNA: TGTGCCAGCCATGGGGGAGGGGGCACAGATACGCAGTATTTT. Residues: CASHGGGGTDTQYF.